The source of this T cell receptor (beta chain) is a study of metastatic and nonmetastatic thyroid tumors. Across the whole study: Repertoires from malignant and benign thyroid patients were compared across blood and tumor or nodule tissue. Overall study findings and caveats: Within blood and tumor, benign nodules reportedly had significantly lower TCR beta diversity than malignant thyroid tumors did.

This clone was observed a handful of times. Antigen specificity is unknown. The CDR3 consists of 16 residues. Germline CDR1 is MGHRA and CDR2 is YSYEKL. V shed 3 bases, J shed 10 bases, and the junction held 14 bases outside the gene matches. Original analysis: Variation in CDR3 across clinicopathological groups served as the basis for constructing a distant-metastasis classifier in papillary thyroid cancer. With MiXCR, TCRdb reprocessed the PCR reads. Clone size and V and J calls follow TCRdb, not the original study. Of roughly 40,000 clones listed, 9% to 14% were seen once; the top ten hold about 9%. No patient had received any treatment before thyroid surgery.

Sequenced material: blood. This clonotype originated in a male donor with papillary thyroid cancer or a benign thyroid nodule (not recorded which). Some clones in this sample may be carry-over from other donors' samples. The chain carries TRBV4-1 and TRBJ2-1; 8 bases line up with TRBD2. The CDR3 here is CASSQVNPGLGLEQFF. CDR3 nucleotides: TGCGCCAGCAGCCAGGTAAACCCGGGACTAGGCTTGGAGCAGTTCTTC.